A selection of T cell receptor beta chains follows, all from one sample in a study of blood T cell repertoires in COVID-19. Libraries were prepared by immunoSEQ multiplex PCR; TCRdb keeps only in-frame clonotypes and omits some of them. The repertoire holds roughly 150,000 clones, about 85% seen once, with approximately 2.4% in the top ten. The sequenced sample was peripheral blood. Every receptor here comes from a woman in her 70s with acute or convalescent COVID-19. CDR3s include the opening cysteine and the closing phenylalanine or tryptophan. The D gene is left open where the match is weak. Only part of the rows carry a size: once, few, many, or a class if the clone is expanded.

.,TRBV14,.,TRBJ1-6,TGTGCCAGCAGCCAAGATAGCGGGGTCGACTCACCCCTCCACTTT,CASSQDSGVDSPLHF
TRBD1,TRBV18,.,TRBJ1-5,TGTGCCAGCTCACCACCCCGCGGACAGGGGCCGAAGAGTCAGCCCCAGCATTTT,CASSPPRGQGPKSQPQHF
TRBD1,TRBV6-5,few,TRBJ1-4,TGTGCCAGCAGAACGACAGGGGGATTGGAAAAACTGTTTTTT,CASRTTGGLEKLFF
.,TRBV29-1,.,TRBJ2-3,TGCAGCGGCTTCAGACAGACTAGCACAGATACGCAGTATTTT,CSGFRQTSTDTQYF
.,TRBV4-3,.,TRBJ1-2,TGCGCCAGCAGTCAAGAGTTGGGCGACCCTACTTATTTAAACTATGGCTACACCTTC,CASSQELGDPTYLNYGYTF
.,TRBV28,.,TRBJ1-3,TGTGCCAGCAGTCGGGGCGGGGTCGAGGGAAACACCATATATTTT,CASSRGGVEGNTIYF
TRBD1,TRBV27,.,TRBJ1-6,TGTGCCAGCAGTTTTGGACAGGGGACTGCACCCCTCCACTTT,CASSFGQGTAPLHF
.,TRBV28,.,TRBJ1-2,TGTGCCAGCAGTTTAGGGGCCTTCACTAACTATGGCTACACCTTC,CASSLGAFTNYGYTF
.,TRBV5-1,.,TRBJ1-1,TGCGCCAGCAGCTTTGACAGCATGAACACTGAAGCTTTCTTT,CASSFDSMNTEAFF
TRBD1,TRBV6-4,.,TRBJ1-6,TGTGCCAGCAGGAAAGACAGGGATTCACCCCTCCACTTT,CASRKDRDSPLHF
.,TRBV13,.,TRBJ2-3,TGTGCCAGCAGACGCGGGGGCTACACAGATACGCAGTATTTT,CASRRGGYTDTQYF
.,TRBV7-2,.,TRBJ1-1,TGTGCCAGCAGCTTGGTGGGGGGGGCGACTGAAGCTTTCTTT,CASSLVGGATEAFF
.,TRBV7-2,.,TRBJ2-5,TGTGCCAGCAGTTCCAGGTACCAAGAGACCCAGTACTTC,CASSSRYQETQYF
.,TRBV14,.,TRBJ1-3,TGTGCCAGCAGCCAATTCCGTGGAAACACCATATATTTT,CASSQFRGNTIYF
TRBD2,TRBV7-2,.,TRBJ2-7,TGTGCCAGCAGCCCAGGGACTAGCGGGGGACAGGGCGAGCAGTACTTC,CASSPGTSGGQGEQYF
.,TRBV7-9,.,TRBJ1-3,TGTGCCAGCAGCCCGGGGACTTCTGGAAACACCATATATTTT,CASSPGTSGNTIYF
.,TRBV15,.,TRBJ1-4,TGTGCCACCAGCAGGGATTTGGAGGGAGCACTAGCAACTAATGAAAAACTGTTTTTT,CATSRDLEGALATNEKLFF
TRBD1,TRBV5-1,.,TRBJ1-1,TGCGCCAGCAGCGTTGAGATGCCGGGACAGGGGGTTCCGAACACTGAAGCTTTCTTT,CASSVEMPGQGVPNTEAFF
TRBD1,TRBV4-3,.,TRBJ1-2,TGCGCCAGCAGCCAAGTTGCAGGGGGCCCCTATGGCTACACCTTC,CASSQVAGGPYGYTF
TRBD2,TRBV9,.,TRBJ2-5,TGCCCCCGCCGCGTCCGGGGGAGCGGGGGGGCCCAAGAGACCCAGTACTTC,CPRRVRGSGGAQETQYF
.,TRBV11-2,.,TRBJ1-2,TGTGCCAGCAGCCCTTCTCAGGGGAGTAGTGGCTACACCTTC,CASSPSQGSSGYTF
.,TRBV29-1,few,TRBJ1-1,TGCAGCGTTGATACAGGGCCGAACACTGAAGCTTTCTTT,CSVDTGPNTEAFF
.,TRBV13,.,TRBJ1-2,TGTGCCAGCAGCTTGAACACCTATGGCTACACCTTC,CASSLNTYGYTF
TRBD1,TRBV6-1,.,TRBJ1-2,TGTGCCAGCAGTGAGAACAGGGGGCTGGGTGGCTACACCTTC,CASSENRGLGGYTF
TRBD1,TRBV5-4,.,TRBJ2-3,TGTGCCAGCAGCGTACTGGGACGGACAGGGGGTCGCACAGATACGCAGTATTTT,CASSVLGRTGGRTDTQYF
.,TRBV10-3,few,TRBJ1-2,TGTGCCATCAGTGGAACAGGGAAGTCTAACTATGGCTACACCTTC,CAISGTGKSNYGYTF